This TCR beta chain derives from a study of shared clonotypes between healthy human individuals. The CDR3 loop spans 16 amino acids. Trimming removed 5 bases from V and 7 bases from J, with 24 bases in between. The V gene's germline CDR1 is SGHRS and CDR2 YFSETQ. This clone appeared many times. Profiled with immunoSEQ multiplex PCR; TCRdb holds only in-frame clones, not every one. This sample has about a million clones; 70% to 85% occur once, and the top ten carry roughly 0.83%. The chain combines TRBV5-1 with TRBJ1-2; D not certain. The sequence was obtained from a man aged 18-30 years in good health. Some clones in this sample may be carry-over from other donors' samples. Sequences were obtained from memory CD4+ T cells from PBMCs. Subset noted: CD45RA-negative fraction. The CDR3 loop reads CASSPADASRHSGYTF. Written as DNA, the CDR3 is TGCGCCAGCAGTCCTGCTGATGCCAGTCGACATAGTGGCTACACCTTC.